This T cell receptor beta chain was captured by sequencing in a study of T cells after yellow fever vaccination. This clonotype was observed at least ten times. TCRdb fed the 5' RACE reads into MiXCR, producing one record per CDR3 protein. This table holds approximately 340,000 distinct CDR3 sequences, 8.5% to 9% found once. This receptor was identified in a man aged 18 to 30 who received the YFV17D yellow fever vaccine. The source material was PBMCs, sampled on the day of the first yellow fever vaccination.

The CDR3 bases are TGTGCCAGCAGCTTCCCGGGACAGGCCTACGAGCAGTACTTC. Translated: CASSFPGQAYEQYF. The chain carries TRBV7-2 and TRBJ2-7; 8 bases map to TRBD1. J gave up 2 bases and V 3 bases, and 3 bases lay outside the gene matches. The CDR3 runs to 14 residues. Germline values: CDR1 SGHTA, CDR2 FQGNSA.